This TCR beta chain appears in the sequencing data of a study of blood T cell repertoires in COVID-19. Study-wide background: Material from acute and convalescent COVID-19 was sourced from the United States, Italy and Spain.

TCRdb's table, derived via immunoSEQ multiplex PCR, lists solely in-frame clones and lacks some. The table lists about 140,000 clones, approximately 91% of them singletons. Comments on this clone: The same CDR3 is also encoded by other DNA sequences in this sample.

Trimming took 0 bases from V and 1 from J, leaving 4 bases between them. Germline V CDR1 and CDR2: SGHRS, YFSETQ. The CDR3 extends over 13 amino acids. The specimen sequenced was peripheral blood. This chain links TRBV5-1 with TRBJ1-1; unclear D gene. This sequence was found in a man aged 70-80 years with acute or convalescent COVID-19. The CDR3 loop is CASSLAGNTEAFF. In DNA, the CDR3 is TGCGCCAGCAGCTTGGCCGGGAACACTGAAGCTTTCTTT.